This T cell receptor (beta chain) was sequenced during a study of T cell repertoires in cytomegalovirus infection. Across the whole study: From public TCR beta signatures came an indication of both CMV infection and matching HLA type.

In regard to this clonotype: What it recognizes is unknown.

The CDR3 runs to 15 residues. V was clipped by 6 bases and J by 0 bases, with 18 bases between them. Per germline, CDR1 DFQATT and CDR2 SNEGSKA (reference sequence). Findings and caveats of the study: HLA-C-restricted CMV clonotypes gave the most frequent clonotype in two of eight donors.

TCRdb recomputed calls from the reads with MiXCR, one row per CDR3 protein. The repertoire holds about 100,000 distinct CDR3 sequences, with 16% as singletons. V is TRBV20-1 and J is TRBJ2-7, with a weak D call TRBD2 (6 bases). The sequenced sample was PBMCs. This TCR was recovered from a human donor in good health (CMV status not recorded). Some clones in this sample may be carry-over from other donors' samples. CDR3 sequence (DNA): TGCAGTGCCTTCCCTCGGGGGTACAACTCCTACGAGCAGTACTTC. The encoded protein is CSAFPRGYNSYEQYF.